This T cell receptor (beta chain) was identified in a study of blood T cell repertoires in COVID-19. The CDR3 runs to 14 residues. V was clipped by 4 bases and J by 3 bases, with 13 bases between them. In germline, CDR1 is SGHAT, CDR2 FQNNGV. Per the study methods: Reference gene primers were amplified, and this amplification served to estimate nucleated cell counts. Using immunoSEQ multiplex PCR, the repertoire was profiled, and TCRdb retains in-frame clones only, with some absent. The DNA was the basis for D and trimming; V, J and clone size are from that table. The data show tens of thousands of clones, 85% to 90% seen once.

The sequence was obtained from a man between 65 and 85 years old with active or convalescent COVID-19. The source material was peripheral blood. The chain employs TRBV11-2 and TRBJ2-7, with D possibly matching TRBD1 (6 bases). The CDR3 spells CASSSQDSFYEQYF. DNA for the CDR3: TGTGCCAGCAGCTCCCAGGACAGCTTCTACGAGCAGTACTTC.